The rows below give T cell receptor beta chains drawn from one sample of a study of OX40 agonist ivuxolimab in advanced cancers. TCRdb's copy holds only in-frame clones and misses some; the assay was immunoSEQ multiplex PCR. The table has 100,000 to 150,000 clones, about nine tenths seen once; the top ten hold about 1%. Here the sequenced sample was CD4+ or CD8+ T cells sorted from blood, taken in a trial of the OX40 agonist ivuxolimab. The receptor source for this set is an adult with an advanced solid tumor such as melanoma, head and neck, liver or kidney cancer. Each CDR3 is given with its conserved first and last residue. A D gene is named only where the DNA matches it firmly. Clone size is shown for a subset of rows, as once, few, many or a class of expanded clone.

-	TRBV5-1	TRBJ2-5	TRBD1	TGCGCCAGCAGCTTGGGGACAGGGAGAAGAGAGACCCAGTACTTC	CASSLGTGRRETQYF
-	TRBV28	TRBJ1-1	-	TGTGCCAGCAGTTTGCCCACTGAAGCTTTCTTT	CASSLPTEAFF
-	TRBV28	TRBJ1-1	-	TGTGCCAGCAGTCCATCCTGGAAGGACACTGAAGCTTTCTTT	CASSPSWKDTEAFF
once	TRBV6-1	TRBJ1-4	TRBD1	TGTGCCAGCAGGACAGGGGGCGGCCCTTTAGAAAAACTGTTTTTT	CASRTGGGPLEKLFF
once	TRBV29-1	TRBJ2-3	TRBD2	TGCAGCCATAGCGGGAGGACTAGCACAGATACGCAGTATTTT	CSHSGRTSTDTQYF
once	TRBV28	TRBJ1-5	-	TGTGCCAGCAGTCCCTTCGGGACGGCTAGCAATCAGCCCCAGCATTTT	CASSPFGTASNQPQHF
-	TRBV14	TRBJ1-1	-	TGTGCCAGCAGCCTGAATGGGCGGTTGAACACTGAAGCTTTCTTT	CASSLNGRLNTEAFF
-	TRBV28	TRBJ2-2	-	TGTGCCAGCAGTCAATTAGCCGGGGAGCTGTTTTTT	CASSQLAGELFF
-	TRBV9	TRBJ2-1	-	TGTGCCAGCAGCGTAGAAGGGGGACCGTTCCATGAGCAGTTCTTC	CASSVEGGPFHEQFF
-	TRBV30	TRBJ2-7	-	TGTGCCTGGGGTGGGTCCTACTACGAGCAGTACTTC	CAWGGSYYEQYF
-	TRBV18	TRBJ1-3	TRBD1	TGTGCCAGCTCACCAGGGACAGGGGGAGGAAACACCATATATTTT	CASSPGTGGGNTIYF
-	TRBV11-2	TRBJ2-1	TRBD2	TGTGCCAGCAGCTTAACCACTAGCGGTCTCAATGAGCAGTTCTTC	CASSLTTSGLNEQFF
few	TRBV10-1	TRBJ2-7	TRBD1	TGCGCCAGCAGTAAGGGACAGTCCTACGAGCAGTACTTC	CASSKGQSYEQYF
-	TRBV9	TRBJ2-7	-	TGTGCCAGCAGCAGGACGGTCGGGGGCCCCTACGAGCAGTACTTC	CASSRTVGGPYEQYF
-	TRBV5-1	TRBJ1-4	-	TGCGCCAGCAGCTTGGCAACAGGGACGGCTGAAAAACTGTTTTTT	CASSLATGTAEKLFF
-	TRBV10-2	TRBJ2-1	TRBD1	TGCGCCAGCAGTGAGGCGACCGGGACAGCCGGCAATGAGCAGTTCTTC	CASSEATGTAGNEQFF
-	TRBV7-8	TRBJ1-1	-	TGTGCCAGCAGCTTAGCGTGGGGGGTACCCGAGAACACTGAAGCTTTCTTT	CASSLAWGVPENTEAFF
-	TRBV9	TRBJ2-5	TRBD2	TGTGCCAGCAGCGTAGACGTAGCGGGAGGCCCCGGAGAGACCCAGTACTTC	CASSVDVAGGPGETQYF
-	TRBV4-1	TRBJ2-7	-	TGCGCCAGCAGCCCAGGTACAGGGAGCGGGGTCGAGCAGTACTTC	CASSPGTGSGVEQYF
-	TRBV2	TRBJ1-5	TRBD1	TGTGCCAGCACGGGGGACAGGGGTTGGCAGCCCCAGCATTTT	CASTGDRGWQPQHF
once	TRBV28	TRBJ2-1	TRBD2	TGTGCCAGCAGTTTGCGGGAGGGCCCAAATGAGCAGTTCTTC	CASSLREGPNEQFF
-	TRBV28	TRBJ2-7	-	TGTGCCAGCAGTTTAGGGGGCTCCGGGGACGAGCAGTACTTC	CASSLGGSGDEQYF
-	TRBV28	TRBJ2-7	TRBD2	TGTGCCAGCAGTGCGGCGACTAGCGGGAGCCATGAGCAGTACTTC	CASSAATSGSHEQYF
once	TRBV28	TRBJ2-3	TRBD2	TGTGCCAGCAGAACCAGCGGGAGCGAGACAGATACGCAGTATTTT	CASRTSGSETDTQYF
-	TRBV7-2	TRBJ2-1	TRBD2	TGTGCCAGCAGCATAGGGGGACTAGCGTGGCAGTTCTTC	CASSIGGLAWQFF
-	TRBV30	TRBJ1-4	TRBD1	TGTGCCTGGACCCCCGGGACAGGCGAAAAACTGTTTTTT	CAWTPGTGEKLFF
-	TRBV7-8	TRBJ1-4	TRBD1	TGTGCCAGCAGCCCCGTCCCGGGACAGGGTGATAATGAAAAACTGTTTTTT	CASSPVPGQGDNEKLFF
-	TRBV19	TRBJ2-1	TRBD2	TGTGCCAGTAGTCCGCTCGGAGGCGGGAGTGAGGGTGAGCAGTTCTTC	CASSPLGGGSEGEQFF
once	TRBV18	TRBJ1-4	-	TGTGCCAGCTCACTTTCTCGGACCGCAACTAATGAAAAACTGTTTTTT	CASSLSRTATNEKLFF
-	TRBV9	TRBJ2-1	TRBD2	TGTGCCAGCAGTTCTGGACTAGCGGGAGGGCAGCTCCATGAGCAGTTCTTC	CASSSGLAGGQLHEQFF
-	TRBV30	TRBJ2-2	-	TGTGCCTGGAGTGTACTGAACGGGGAGCTGTTTTTT	CAWSVLNGELFF
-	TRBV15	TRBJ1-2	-	TGTGCCACCAGCAGAGTAGGGAGCTATGGCTACACCTTC	CATSRVGSYGYTF
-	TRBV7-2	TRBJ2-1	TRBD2	TGTGCCAGCAGCTTAGGCGGGGGGCTTAAAGAGCAGTTCTTC	CASSLGGGLKEQFF
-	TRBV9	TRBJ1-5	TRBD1	TGTGCCAGCAGCGGGGGAGGGGGCAGCAATCAGCCCCAGCATTTT	CASSGGGGSNQPQHF
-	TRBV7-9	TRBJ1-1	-	TGTGCCAGCAGCTTAAACAACATGAACACTGAAGCTTTCTTT	CASSLNNMNTEAFF
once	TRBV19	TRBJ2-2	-	TGTGCCAGTAAAGCCCAGGCTAACACCGGGGAGCTGTTTTTT	CASKAQANTGELFF
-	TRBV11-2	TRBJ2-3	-	TGTGCCAGCAGCTTAGTCCTCGAAGCGACAGATACGCAGTATTTT	CASSLVLEATDTQYF
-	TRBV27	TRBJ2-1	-	TGTGCCAGCAGTTCATATGGGGACCTTTTCCCGCCGTCGAGCTCCTACAATGAGCAGTTCTTC	CASSSYGDLFPPSSSYNEQFF
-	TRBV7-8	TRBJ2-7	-	TGTGCCAGCAGCTTACAGACGGGAATCTACGAGCAGTACTTC	CASSLQTGIYEQYF
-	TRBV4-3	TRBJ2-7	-	TGCGCCAGCAGCCAAGGAGTAAAATACGAGCAGTACTTC	CASSQGVKYEQYF
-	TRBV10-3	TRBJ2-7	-	TGTGCCATAAAGGGGGGGGCTGGGGGCGAGCAGTACTTC	CAIKGGAGGEQYF
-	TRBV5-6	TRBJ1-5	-	TGTGCCAGCGGAAATCAGCCCCAGCATTTT	CASGNQPQHF
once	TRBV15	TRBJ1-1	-	TGTGCCACCAGCAGAGAACAAGCGGGCCCTGAAGCTTTCTTT	CATSREQAGPEAFF
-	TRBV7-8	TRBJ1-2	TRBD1	TGTGCCAGCAGCGCGCCGGACAGGGGGGGATATGGCTACACCTTC	CASSAPDRGGYGYTF
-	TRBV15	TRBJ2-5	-	TGTGCCACCAGCAGAGTTGGGGGAGGCGCGGAGACCCAGTACTTC	CATSRVGGGAETQYF
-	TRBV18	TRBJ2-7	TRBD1	TGTGCCAGCTCACCACCGGGACAGGGGGCCTACTACGAGCAGTACTTC	CASSPPGQGAYYEQYF
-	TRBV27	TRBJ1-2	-	TGTGCCAGCAGCCCGACCCCAGGACGACAAAAACCGCGCTACACCTTC	CASSPTPGRQKPRYTF
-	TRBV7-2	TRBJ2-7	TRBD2	TGTGCCAGCAGCGGGGGACTATACTACGAGCAGTACTTC	CASSGGLYYEQYF
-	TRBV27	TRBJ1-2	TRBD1	TGTGCCAGCAGCCTACAGGGGGCCGTCGGCTACACCTTC	CASSLQGAVGYTF
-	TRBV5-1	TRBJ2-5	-	TGCGCCAGCAGCTTAGCAGGAGTAGGAGAGACCCAGTACTTC	CASSLAGVGETQYF
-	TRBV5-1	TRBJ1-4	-	TGCGCCAGCAGCTTGGGGACATCCGCCCCCGAAAAACTGTTTTTT	CASSLGTSAPEKLFF
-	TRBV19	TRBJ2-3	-	TGTGCCAGTAGTATAGGGCAGGGTCATGCAGATACGCAGTATTTT	CASSIGQGHADTQYF
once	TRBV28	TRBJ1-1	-	TGTGCCAGCAGTTTATGGGCAGGCACGAACACTGAAGCTTTCTTT	CASSLWAGTNTEAFF
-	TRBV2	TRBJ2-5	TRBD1	TGTGCCAGCAACCAACAGGGGGCCGGTAGCCAAGAGACCCAGTACTTC	CASNQQGAGSQETQYF